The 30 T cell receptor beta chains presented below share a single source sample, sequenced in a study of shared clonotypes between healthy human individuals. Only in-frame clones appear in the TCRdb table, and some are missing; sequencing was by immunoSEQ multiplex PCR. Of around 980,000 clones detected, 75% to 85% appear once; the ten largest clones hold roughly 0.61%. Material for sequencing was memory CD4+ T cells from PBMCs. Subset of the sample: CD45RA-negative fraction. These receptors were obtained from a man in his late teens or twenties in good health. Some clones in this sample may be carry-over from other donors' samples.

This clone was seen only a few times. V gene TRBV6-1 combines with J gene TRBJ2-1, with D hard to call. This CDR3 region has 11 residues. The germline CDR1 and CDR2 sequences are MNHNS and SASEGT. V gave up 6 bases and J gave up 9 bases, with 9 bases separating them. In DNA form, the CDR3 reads TGTGCCAGCAGCCCCTCGAGTGAGCAGTTCTTC. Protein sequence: CASSPSSEQFF.

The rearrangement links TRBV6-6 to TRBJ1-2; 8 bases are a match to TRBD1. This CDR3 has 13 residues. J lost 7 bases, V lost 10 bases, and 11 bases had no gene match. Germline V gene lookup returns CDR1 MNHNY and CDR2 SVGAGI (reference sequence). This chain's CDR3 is CATTFGTGGGYTF. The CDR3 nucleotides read TGTGCCACTACATTCGGGACAGGAGGTGGCTACACCTTC.

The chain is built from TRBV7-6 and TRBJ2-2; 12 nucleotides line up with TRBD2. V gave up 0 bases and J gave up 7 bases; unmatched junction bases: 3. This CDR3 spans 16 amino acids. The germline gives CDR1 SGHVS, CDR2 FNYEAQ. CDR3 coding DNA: TGTGCCAGCAGCTTAGCCGCGACTAGCGGGAGCGGGGAGCTGTTTTTT. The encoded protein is CASSLAATSGSGELFF.

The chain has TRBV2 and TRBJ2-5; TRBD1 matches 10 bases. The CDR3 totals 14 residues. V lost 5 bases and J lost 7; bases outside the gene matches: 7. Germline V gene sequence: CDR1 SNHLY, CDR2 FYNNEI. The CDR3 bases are TGTGCCAGCAGTAGCGGGACAGGGGAGGGGACCCAGTACTTC. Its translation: CASSSGTGEGTQYF.

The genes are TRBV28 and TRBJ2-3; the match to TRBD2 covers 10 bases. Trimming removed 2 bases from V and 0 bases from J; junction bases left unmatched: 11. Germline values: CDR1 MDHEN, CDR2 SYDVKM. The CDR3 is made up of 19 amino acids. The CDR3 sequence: CASSLATRTSGTSTDTQYF. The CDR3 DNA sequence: TGTGCCAGCAGTTTAGCGACCCGGACTAGCGGTACTAGCACAGATACGCAGTATTTT.

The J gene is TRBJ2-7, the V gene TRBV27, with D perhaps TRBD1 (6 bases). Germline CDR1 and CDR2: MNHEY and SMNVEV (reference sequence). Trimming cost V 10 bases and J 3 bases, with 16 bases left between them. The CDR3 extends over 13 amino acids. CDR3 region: CATNREGDYEQYF. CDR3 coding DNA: TGTGCCACCAACAGGGAAGGAGACTACGAGCAGTACTTC.

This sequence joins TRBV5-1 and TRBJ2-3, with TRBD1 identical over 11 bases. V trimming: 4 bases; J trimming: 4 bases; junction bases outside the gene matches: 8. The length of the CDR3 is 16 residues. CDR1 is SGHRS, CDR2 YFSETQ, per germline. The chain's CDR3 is CASSASLGQGADTQYF. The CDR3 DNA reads TGCGCCAGCAGCGCCTCCCTGGGACAGGGGGCAGATACGCAGTATTTT.

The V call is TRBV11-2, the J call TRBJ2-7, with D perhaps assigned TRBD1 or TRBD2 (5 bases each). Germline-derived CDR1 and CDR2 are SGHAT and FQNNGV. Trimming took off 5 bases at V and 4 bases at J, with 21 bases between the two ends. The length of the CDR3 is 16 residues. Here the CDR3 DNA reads TGTGCCAGCAGCCCAGAGAGGGACGGCGATTTTTACGAGCAGTACTTC. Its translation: CASSPERDGDFYEQYF. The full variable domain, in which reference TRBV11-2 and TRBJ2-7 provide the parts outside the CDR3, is EAGVAQSPRYKIIEKRQSVAFWCNPISGHATLYWYQQILGQGPKLLIQFQNNGVVDDSQLPKDRFSAERLKGVDSTLKIQPAKLEDSAVYLCASSPERDGDFYEQYFGPGTRLTVT.

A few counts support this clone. The CDR3 sequence: CASSRDSFSYNEQFF. In DNA form, the CDR3 reads TGTGCCAGCAGTCGGGACAGCTTCTCCTACAATGAGCAGTTCTTC. The chain links TRBV6-5 to TRBJ2-1; TRBD1 matches at 7 bases. Trimming removed 5 bases from V and 0 bases from J; junction bases left unmatched: 4. This CDR3 region has 15 residues. Germline V CDR1 and CDR2: MNHEY, SVGAGI.

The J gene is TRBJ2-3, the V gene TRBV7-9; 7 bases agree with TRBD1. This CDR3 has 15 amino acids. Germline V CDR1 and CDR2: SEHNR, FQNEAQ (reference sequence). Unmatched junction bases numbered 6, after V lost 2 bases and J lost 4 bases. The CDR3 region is CASSLTGVMADTQYF. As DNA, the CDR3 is TGTGCCAGCAGCTTAACAGGGGTGATGGCAGATACGCAGTATTTT.

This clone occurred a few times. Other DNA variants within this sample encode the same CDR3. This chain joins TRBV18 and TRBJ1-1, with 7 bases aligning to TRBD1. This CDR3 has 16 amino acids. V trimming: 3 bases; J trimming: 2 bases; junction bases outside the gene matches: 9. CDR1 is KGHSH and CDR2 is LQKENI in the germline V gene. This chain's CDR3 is CASSPRSGQSNTEAFF. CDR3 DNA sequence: TGTGCCAGCTCACCGAGATCGGGACAGTCAAACACTGAAGCTTTCTTT.

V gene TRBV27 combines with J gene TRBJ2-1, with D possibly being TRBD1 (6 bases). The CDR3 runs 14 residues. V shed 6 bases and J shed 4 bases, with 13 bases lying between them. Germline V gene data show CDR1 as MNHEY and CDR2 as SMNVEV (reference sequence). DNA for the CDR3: TGTGCCAGCAGACGCACGACAGGATACAATGAGCAGTTCTTC. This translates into CASRRTTGYNEQFF.

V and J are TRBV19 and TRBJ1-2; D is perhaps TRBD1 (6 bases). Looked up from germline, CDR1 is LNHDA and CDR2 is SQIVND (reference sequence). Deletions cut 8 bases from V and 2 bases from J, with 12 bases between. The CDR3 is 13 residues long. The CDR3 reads CASQTGWNYGYTF. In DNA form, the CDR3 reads TGTGCCAGTCAAACAGGGTGGAACTATGGCTACACCTTC.

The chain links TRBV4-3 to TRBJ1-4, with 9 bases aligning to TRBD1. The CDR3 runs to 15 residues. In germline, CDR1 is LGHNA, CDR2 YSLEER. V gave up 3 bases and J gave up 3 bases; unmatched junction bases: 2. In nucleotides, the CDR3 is TGCGCCAGCAGCCACGGACAGGGGTCTAATGAAAAACTGTTTTTT. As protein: CASSHGQGSNEKLFF.

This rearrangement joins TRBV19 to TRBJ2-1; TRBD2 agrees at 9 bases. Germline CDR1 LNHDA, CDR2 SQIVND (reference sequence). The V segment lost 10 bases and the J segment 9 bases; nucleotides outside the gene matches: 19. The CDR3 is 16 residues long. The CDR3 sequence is CATSRSAGGPQGEQFF. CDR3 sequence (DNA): TGTGCCACGAGTCGTTCGGCGGGAGGGCCCCAGGGTGAGCAGTTCTTC.

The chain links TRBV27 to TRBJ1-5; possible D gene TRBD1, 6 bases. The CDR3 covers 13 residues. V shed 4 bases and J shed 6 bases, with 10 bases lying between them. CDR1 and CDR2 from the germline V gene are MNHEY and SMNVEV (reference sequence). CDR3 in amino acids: CASSWGAGQPQHF. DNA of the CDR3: TGTGCCAGCAGTTGGGGGGCTGGTCAGCCCCAGCATTTT.

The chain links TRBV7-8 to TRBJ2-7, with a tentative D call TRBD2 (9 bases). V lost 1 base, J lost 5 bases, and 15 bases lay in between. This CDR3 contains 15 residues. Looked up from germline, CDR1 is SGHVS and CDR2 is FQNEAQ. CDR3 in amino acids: CASSLGLAGQDEQYF. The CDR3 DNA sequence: TGTGCCAGCAGCTTAGGTCTAGCGGGACAGGACGAGCAGTACTTC.

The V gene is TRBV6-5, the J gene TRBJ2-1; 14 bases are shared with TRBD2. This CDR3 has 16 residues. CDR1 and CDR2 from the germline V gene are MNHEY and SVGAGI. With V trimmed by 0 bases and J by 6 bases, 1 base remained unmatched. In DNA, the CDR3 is TGTGCCAGCAGTTACTCGGGGACTAGCGGGGGCAATGAGCAGTTCTTC. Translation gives CASSYSGTSGGNEQFF.

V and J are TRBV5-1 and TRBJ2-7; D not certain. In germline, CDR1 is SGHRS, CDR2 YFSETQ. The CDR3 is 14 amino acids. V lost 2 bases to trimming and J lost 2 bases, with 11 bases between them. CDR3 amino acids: CASSLPDRTYEQYF. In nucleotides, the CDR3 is TGCGCCAGCAGCTTACCGGATCGAACCTACGAGCAGTACTTC.

CDR3 DNA sequence: TGTGCCAGCAGCTCCCGGGACAGGGCGTCCTACGAGCAGTACTTC. Its protein is CASSSRDRASYEQYF. V usage is TRBV21-1 and J usage is TRBJ2-7; TRBD1, the D gene given by the table, was not confirmed from the DNA. TRBV21-1 is termed a pseudogene. The CDR3 totals 15 residues.

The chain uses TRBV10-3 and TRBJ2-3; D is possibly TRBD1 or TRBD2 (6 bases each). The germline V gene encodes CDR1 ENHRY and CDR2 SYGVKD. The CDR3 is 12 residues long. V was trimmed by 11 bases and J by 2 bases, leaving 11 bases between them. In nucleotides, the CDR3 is TGTGCCGGGGGCGGGGACACAGATACGCAGTATTTT. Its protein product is CAGGGDTDTQYF.

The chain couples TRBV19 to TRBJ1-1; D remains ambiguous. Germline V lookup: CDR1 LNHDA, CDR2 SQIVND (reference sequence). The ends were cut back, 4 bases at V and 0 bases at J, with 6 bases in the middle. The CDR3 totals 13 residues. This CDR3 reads CASSTLMNTEAFF. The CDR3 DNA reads TGTGCCAGTAGTACACTAATGAACACTGAAGCTTTCTTT.

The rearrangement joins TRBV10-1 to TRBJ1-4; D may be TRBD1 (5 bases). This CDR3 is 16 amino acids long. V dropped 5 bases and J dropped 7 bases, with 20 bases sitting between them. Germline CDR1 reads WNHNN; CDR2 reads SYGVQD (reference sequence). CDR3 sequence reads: CASSLPSGPHSEKLFF. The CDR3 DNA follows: TGCGCCAGCAGTTTACCCTCGGGACCACACAGTGAAAAACTGTTTTTT.

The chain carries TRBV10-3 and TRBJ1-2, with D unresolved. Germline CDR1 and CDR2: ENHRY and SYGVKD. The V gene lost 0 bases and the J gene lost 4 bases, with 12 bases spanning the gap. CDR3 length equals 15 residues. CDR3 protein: CAISESTTSGYGYTF. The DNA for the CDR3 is TGTGCCATCAGTGAGTCAACTACGAGTGGCTATGGCTACACCTTC.

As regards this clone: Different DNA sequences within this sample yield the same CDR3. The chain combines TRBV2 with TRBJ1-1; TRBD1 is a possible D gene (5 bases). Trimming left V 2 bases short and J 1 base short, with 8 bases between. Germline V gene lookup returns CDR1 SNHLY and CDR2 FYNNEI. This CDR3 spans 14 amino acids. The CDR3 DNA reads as TGTGCCAGCAGTGAACAGGGACCGAACACTGAAGCTTTCTTT. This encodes CASSEQGPNTEAFF.

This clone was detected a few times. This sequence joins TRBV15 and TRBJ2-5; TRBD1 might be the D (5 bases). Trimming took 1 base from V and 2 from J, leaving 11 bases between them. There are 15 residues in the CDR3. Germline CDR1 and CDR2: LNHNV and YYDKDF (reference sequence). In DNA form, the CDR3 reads TGTGCCACCAGCAGAGTTTCAGGGCGGCAAGAGACCCAGTACTTC. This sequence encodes CATSRVSGRQETQYF.

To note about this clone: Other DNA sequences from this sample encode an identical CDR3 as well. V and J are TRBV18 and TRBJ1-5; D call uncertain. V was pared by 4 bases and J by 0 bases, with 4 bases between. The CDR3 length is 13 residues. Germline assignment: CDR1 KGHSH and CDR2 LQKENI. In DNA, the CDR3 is TGTGCCAGCTCACTCGATAGCAATCAGCCCCAGCATTTT. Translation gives CASSLDSNQPQHF.

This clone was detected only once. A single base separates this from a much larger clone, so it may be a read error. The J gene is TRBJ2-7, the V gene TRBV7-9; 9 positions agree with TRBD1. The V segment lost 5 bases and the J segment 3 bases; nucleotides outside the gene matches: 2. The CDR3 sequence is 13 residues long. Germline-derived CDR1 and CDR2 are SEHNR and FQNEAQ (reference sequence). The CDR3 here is CASSRDRDYEQYF. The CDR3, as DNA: TGTGCCAGCAGCCGGGACAGGGACTACGAGCAGTACTTC.

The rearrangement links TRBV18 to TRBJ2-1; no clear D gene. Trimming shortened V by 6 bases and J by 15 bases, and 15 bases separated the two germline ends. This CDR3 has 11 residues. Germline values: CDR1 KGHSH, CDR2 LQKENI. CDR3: CASSEGNFGFF. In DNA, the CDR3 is TGTGCCAGCTCCGAAGGGAATTTCGGGTTCTTC.

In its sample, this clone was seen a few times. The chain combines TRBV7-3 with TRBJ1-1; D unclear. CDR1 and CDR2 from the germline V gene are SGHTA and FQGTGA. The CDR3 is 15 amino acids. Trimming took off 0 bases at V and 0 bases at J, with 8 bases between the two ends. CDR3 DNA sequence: TGTGCCAGCAGCTTAACAGATGGGGTGAACACTGAAGCTTTCTTT. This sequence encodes CASSLTDGVNTEAFF.